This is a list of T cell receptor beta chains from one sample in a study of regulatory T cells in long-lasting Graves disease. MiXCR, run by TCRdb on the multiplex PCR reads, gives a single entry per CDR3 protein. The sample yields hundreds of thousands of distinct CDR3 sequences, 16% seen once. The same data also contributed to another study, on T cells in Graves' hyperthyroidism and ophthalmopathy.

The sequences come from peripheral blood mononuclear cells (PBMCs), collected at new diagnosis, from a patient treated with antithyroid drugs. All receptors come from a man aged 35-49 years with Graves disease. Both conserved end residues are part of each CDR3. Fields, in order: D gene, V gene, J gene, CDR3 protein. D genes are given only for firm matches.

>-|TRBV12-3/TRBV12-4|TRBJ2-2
CASSTTRSGELFF
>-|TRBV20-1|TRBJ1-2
CSANDRYNYGYTF
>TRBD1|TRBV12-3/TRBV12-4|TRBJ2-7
CASRQGVSYEQYF
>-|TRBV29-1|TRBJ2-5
CSVVRAGGETQYF
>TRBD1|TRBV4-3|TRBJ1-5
CASSQTGGPGQPQHF
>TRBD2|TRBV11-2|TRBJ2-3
CASSSLAGGRGTQYF
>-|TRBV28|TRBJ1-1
CATLWGRATEAFF
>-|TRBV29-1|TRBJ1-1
CSGGGRNTEAFF
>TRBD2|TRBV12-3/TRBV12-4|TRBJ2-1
CASRDPSGEWNEQFF
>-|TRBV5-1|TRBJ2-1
CASSLARDVYNEQFF
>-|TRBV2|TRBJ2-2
CASSVWGANTGELFF